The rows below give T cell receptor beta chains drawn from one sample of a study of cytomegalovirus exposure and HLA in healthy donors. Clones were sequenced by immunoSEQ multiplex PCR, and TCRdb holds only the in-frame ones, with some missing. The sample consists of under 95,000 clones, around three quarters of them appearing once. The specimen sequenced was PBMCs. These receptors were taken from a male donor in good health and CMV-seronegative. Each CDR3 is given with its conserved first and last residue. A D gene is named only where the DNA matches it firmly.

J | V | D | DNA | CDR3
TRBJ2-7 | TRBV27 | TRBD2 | TGTGCCAGCAGTTCTATACTAGCGGGAGGGTCCTACGAGCAGTACTTC | CASSSILAGGSYEQYF
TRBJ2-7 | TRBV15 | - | TGTGCCACCAGCCTAGGGGTCTCCGAGCAGTACTTC | CATSLGVSEQYF
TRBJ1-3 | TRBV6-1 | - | TGTGCCAGCAGTGATATCGGGGGGCGTGCTGGAAACACCATATATTTT | CASSDIGGRAGNTIYF
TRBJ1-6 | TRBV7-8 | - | TGTGCCAGCAGCTCCGAGGGTGGAGGTTCACCCCTCCACTTT | CASSSEGGGSPLHF
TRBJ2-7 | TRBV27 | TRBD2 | TGTGCCAGCTCCATCTACGGGGGGGGATACGAGCAGTACTTC | CASSIYGGGYEQYF
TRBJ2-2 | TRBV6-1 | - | TGTGCCAGCAGTGAAGTCTACGGGGAGCTGTTTTTT | CASSEVYGELFF
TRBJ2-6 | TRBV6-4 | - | TGTGCCAGCAGGGAGACCGGGACAACTGGCGGGGCCAACGTCCTGACTTTC | CASRETGTTGGANVLTF
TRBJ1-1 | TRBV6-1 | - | TGTGCCAGCAGTGAACCCAGGGCGAACACTGAAGCTTTCTTT | CASSEPRANTEAFF
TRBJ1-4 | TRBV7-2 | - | TGTGCCAGCAGCTTAGGTAGAAATAATGAAAAACTGTTTTTT | CASSLGRNNEKLFF
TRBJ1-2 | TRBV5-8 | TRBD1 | TGTGCCAGCAGCTCGGACAGGGGCGCTAGGGTCTATGGCTACACCTTC | CASSSDRGARVYGYTF